This T cell receptor (beta chain) was recovered during a study of T cells in Graves' hyperthyroidism and ophthalmopathy. TCR beta CDR3 region amplification was performed from RNA transcripts. HTBI primers were the set used in a first-round RT-PCR of the TCR CDR3. TCRdb ran MiXCR on the multiplex PCR reads and lists one entry per CDR3 protein. The repertoire has approximately 380,000 distinct CDR3 sequences, around an eighth of them found once; the top ten carry around 30%. The CDR3 spans 12 residues. V lost 7 bases and J 6 bases, leaving 10 bases between the germline ends. This chain joins TRBV12-3 or TRBV12-4 and TRBJ2-1; D not resolved. The sequencing input was blood. This TCR came from a man aged 45-60 years with Graves' ophthalmopathy. DNA of the CDR3: TGTGCCAGCACCTTCGGCGGCAATGAGCAGTTCTTC. Its translation is CASTFGGNEQFF.